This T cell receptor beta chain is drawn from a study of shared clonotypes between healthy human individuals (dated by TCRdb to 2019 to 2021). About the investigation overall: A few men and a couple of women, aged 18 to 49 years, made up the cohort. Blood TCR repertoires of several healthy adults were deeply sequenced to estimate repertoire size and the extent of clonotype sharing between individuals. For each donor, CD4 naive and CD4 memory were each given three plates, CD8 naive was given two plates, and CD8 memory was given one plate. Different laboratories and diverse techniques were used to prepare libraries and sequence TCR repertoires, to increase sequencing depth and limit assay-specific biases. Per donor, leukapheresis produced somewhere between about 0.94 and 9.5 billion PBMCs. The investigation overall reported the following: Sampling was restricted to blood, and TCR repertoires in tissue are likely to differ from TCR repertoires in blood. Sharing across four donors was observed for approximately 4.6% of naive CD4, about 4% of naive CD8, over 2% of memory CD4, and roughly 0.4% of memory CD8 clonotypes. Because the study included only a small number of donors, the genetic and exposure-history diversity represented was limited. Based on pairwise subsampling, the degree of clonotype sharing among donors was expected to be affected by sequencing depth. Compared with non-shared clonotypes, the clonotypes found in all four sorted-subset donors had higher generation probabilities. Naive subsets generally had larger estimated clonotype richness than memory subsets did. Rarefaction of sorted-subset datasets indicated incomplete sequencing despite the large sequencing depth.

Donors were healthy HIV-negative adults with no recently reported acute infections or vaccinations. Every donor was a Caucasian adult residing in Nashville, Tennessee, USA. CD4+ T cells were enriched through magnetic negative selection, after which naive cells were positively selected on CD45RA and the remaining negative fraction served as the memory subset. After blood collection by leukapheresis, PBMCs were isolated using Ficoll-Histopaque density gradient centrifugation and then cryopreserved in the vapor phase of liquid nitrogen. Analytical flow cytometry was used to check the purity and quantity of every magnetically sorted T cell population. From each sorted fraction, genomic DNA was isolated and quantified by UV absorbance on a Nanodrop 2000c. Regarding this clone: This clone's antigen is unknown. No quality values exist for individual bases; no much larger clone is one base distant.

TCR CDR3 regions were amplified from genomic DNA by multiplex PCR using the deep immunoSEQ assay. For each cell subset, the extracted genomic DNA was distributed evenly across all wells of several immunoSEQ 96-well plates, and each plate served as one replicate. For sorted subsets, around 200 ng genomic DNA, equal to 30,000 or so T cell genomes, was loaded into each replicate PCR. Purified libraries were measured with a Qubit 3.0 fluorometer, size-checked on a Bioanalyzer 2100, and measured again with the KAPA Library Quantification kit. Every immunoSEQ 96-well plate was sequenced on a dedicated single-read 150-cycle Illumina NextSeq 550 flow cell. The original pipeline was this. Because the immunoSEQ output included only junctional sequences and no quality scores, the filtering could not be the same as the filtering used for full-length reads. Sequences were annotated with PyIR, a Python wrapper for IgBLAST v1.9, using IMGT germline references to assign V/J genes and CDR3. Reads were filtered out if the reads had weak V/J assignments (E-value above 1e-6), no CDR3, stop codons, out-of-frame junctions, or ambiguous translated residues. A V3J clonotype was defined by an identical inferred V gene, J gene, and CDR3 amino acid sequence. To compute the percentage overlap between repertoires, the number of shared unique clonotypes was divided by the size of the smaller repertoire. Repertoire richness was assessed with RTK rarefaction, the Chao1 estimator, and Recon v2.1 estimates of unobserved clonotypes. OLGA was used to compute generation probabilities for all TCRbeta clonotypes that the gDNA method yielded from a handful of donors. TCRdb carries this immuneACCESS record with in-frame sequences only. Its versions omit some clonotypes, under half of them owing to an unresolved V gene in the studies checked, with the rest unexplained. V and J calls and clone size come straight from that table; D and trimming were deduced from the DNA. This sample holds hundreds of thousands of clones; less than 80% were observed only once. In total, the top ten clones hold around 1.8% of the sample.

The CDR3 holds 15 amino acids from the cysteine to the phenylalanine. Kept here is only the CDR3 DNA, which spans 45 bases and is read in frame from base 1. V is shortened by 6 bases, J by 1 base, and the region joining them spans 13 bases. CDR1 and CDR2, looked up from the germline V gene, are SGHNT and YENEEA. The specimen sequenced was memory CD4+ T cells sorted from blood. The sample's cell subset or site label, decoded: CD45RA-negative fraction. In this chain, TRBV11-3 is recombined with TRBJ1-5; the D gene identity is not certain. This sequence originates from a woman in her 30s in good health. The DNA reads TGTGCCAGCAGTTACGTTGGCGGGAGCAATCAGCCCCAGCATTTT. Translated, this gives CASSYVGGSNQPQHF. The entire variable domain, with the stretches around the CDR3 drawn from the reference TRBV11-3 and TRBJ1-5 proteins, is EAGVVQSPRYKIIEKKQPVAFWCNPISGHNTLYWYLQNLGQGPELLIRYENEEAVDDSQLPKDRFSAERLKGVDSTLKIQPAELGDSAVYLCASSYVGGSNQPQHFGDGTRLSIL.